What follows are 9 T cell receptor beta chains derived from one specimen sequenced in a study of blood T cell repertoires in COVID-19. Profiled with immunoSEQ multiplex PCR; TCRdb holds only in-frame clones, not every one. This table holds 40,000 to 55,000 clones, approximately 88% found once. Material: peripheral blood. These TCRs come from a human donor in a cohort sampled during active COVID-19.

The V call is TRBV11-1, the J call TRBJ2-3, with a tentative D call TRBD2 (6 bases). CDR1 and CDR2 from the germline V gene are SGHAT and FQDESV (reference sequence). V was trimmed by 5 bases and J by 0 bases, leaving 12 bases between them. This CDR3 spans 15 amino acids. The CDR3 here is CASSPLAPSTDTQYF. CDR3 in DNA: TGTGCCAGCAGCCCTCTAGCGCCTAGCACAGATACGCAGTATTTT. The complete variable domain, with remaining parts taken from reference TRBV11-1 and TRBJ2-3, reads EAEVAQSPRYKITEKSQAVAFWCDPISGHATLYWYRQILGQGPELLVQFQDESVVDDSQLPKDRFSAERLKGVDSTLKIQPAELGDSAMYLCASSPLAPSTDTQYFGPGTRLTVL.

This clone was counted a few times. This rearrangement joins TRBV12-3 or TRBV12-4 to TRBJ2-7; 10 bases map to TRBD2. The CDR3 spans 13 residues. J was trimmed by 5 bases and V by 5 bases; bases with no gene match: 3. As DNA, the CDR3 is TGTGCCAGCAGTCCCGGGACTAGCGACGAGCAGTACTTC. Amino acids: CASSPGTSDEQYF.

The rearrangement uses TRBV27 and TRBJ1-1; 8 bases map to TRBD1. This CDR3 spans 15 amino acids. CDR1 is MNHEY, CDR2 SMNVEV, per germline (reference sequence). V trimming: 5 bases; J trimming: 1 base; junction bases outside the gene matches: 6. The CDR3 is CASSPWTGRNTEAFF. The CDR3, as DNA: TGTGCCAGCAGTCCGTGGACAGGGAGGAACACTGAAGCTTTCTTT.

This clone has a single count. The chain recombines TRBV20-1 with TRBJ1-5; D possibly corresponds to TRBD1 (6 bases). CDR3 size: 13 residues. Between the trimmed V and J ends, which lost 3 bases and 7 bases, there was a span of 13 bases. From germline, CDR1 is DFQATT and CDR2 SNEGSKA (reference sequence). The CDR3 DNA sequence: TGCAGTGCTAGTAGGGGGATAGGCCAGCCCCAGCATTTT. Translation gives CSASRGIGQPQHF.

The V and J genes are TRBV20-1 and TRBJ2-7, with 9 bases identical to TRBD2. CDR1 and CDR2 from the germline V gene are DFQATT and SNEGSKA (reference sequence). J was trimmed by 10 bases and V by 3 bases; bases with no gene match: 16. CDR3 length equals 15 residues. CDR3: CSASVLAGFLSGQYF. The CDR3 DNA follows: TGCAGTGCTAGTGTCCTAGCGGGATTCTTATCGGGCCAGTACTTC.

In nucleotides, the CDR3 is TGTGCCAGCAGCCAATCGGTGGGACAGGGGGCTCCAACTAATGAAAAACTGTTTTTT. Its protein product is CASSQSVGQGAPTNEKLFF. The V and J genes are TRBV16 and TRBJ1-4; 12 nucleotides match TRBD1. The CDR3 is made up of 19 amino acids. The ends lost 0 bases at V and 0 bases at J; junction bases unmatched: 5. Per germline, CDR1 KGHSY and CDR2 FQNENV.

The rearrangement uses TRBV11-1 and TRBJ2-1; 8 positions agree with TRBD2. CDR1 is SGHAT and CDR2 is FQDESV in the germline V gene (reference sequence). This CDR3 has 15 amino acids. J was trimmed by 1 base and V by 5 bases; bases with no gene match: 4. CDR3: CASSGSGRSYNEQFF. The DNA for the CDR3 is TGTGCCAGCAGCGGAAGCGGGAGATCCTACAATGAGCAGTTCTTC.

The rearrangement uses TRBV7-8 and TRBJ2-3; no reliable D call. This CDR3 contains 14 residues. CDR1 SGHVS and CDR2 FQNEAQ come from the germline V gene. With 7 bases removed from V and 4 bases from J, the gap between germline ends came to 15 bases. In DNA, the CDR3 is TGTGCCAGCAATAGTAATCGAGGCGCAGATACGCAGTATTTT. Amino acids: CASNSNRGADTQYF.

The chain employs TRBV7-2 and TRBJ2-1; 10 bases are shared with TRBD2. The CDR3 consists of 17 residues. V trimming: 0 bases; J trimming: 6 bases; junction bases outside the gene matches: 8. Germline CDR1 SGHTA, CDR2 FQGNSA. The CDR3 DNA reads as TGTGCCAGCAGCTTAGCCTTCAGACTAGCGGGTTTCAATGAGCAGTTCTTC. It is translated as CASSLAFRLAGFNEQFF.